This is a list of T cell receptor beta chains from one sample in a study of blood T cells in healthy people across ages. Via MiXCR, TCRdb re-called the 5' RACE reads, giving one row per CDR3 protein. The sample lists some 1.5 million distinct CDR3 sequences; approximately 30% were seen once. Sequencing was performed on blood. The source is a woman under 40 in good health. The CDR3 runs from the conserved cysteine through the conserved F or W. The order of the fields is clone size, V gene, CDR3 length, D gene, J gene, CDR3 DNA, CDR3 protein. A D gene is named only where the DNA matches it firmly. Rows may omit the clone size; those that give it use once, few, many or a size class.

clone_size: few; v_call: TRBV5-1; cdr3_length: 16; d_call: -; j_call: TRBJ1-2; cdr3_nt: TGCGCCAGCAGCTTGATCGGCGGTCAGGGGATCTATGGCTACACCTTC; cdr3_aa: CASSLIGGQGIYGYTF
clone_size: -; v_call: TRBV4-3; cdr3_length: 13; d_call: -; j_call: TRBJ1-2; cdr3_nt: TGCGCCAGCAGCCAAGGGGACCCACCCGGCTACACCTTC; cdr3_aa: CASSQGDPPGYTF
clone_size: -; v_call: TRBV5-1; cdr3_length: 15; d_call: TRBD1; j_call: TRBJ2-7; cdr3_nt: TGCGCCAGCAGCTTCTTAGGGGACAGGAACTACGAGCAGTACTTC; cdr3_aa: CASSFLGDRNYEQYF
clone_size: few; v_call: TRBV11-2; cdr3_length: 13; d_call: TRBD1; j_call: TRBJ1-2; cdr3_nt: TGTGCCAGCGGCTTGGACAGGGGAAACGGCTACACCTTC; cdr3_aa: CASGLDRGNGYTF
clone_size: -; v_call: TRBV20-1; cdr3_length: 16; d_call: TRBD1; j_call: TRBJ1-2; cdr3_nt: TGCAGTGCTAGAGATAATTGGGACAGGGCAGACTATGGCTACACCTTC; cdr3_aa: CSARDNWDRADYGYTF
clone_size: -; v_call: TRBV5-6; cdr3_length: 14; d_call: -; j_call: TRBJ2-7; cdr3_nt: TGTGCCAGCAGCTCGGAAGGGAGCCCCTACGAGCAGTACTTC; cdr3_aa: CASSSEGSPYEQYF
clone_size: -; v_call: TRBV7-9; cdr3_length: 15; d_call: -; j_call: TRBJ2-3; cdr3_nt: TGTGCCAGCAGCTTAGTGGGAGGCGAGACAGATACGCAGTATTTT; cdr3_aa: CASSLVGGETDTQYF
clone_size: -; v_call: TRBV7-2; cdr3_length: 16; d_call: TRBD2; j_call: TRBJ2-3; cdr3_nt: TGTGCCAGCAGCATAGGACTAGCGGTTTTCACAGATACGCAGTATTTT; cdr3_aa: CASSIGLAVFTDTQYF
clone_size: few; v_call: TRBV29-1; cdr3_length: 12; d_call: -; j_call: TRBJ2-3; cdr3_nt: TGCAGCGTGTACTTCACAGCGGATACGCAGTATTTT; cdr3_aa: CSVYFTADTQYF
clone_size: few; v_call: TRBV7-2; cdr3_length: 15; d_call: -; j_call: TRBJ2-1; cdr3_nt: TGTGCCAGCAGCTTCCCTGAGGGGGATTCGAATGAGCAGTTCTTC; cdr3_aa: CASSFPEGDSNEQFF
clone_size: -; v_call: TRBV18; cdr3_length: 15; d_call: -; j_call: TRBJ1-1; cdr3_nt: TGTGCCAGCTCACCACGGACGGCCCTGGAGACTGAAGCTTTCTTT; cdr3_aa: CASSPRTALETEAFF
clone_size: -; v_call: TRBV3-1; cdr3_length: 13; d_call: -; j_call: TRBJ2-1; cdr3_nt: TGTGCCAGCAGCCAAGGACATGATGGCGAGCAGTTCTTC; cdr3_aa: CASSQGHDGEQFF
clone_size: few; v_call: TRBV6-2/TRBV6-3; cdr3_length: 19; d_call: -; j_call: TRBJ2-7; cdr3_nt: TGTGCCAGCAGTTACTCGCGTCTCGGAGAAGGGACGAGCTCCTACGAGCAGTACTTC; cdr3_aa: CASSYSRLGEGTSSYEQYF
clone_size: many; v_call: TRBV6-2/TRBV6-3; cdr3_length: 16; d_call: -; j_call: TRBJ2-1; cdr3_nt: TGTGCCAGCAGTTACTACCTCCGGGGTCCCTACAATGAGCAGTTCTTC; cdr3_aa: CASSYYLRGPYNEQFF
clone_size: many; v_call: TRBV20-1; cdr3_length: 15; d_call: TRBD2; j_call: TRBJ2-7; cdr3_nt: TGCAGTGCTGGGACTAGCGGGGGGACGAGATACGAGCAGTACTTC; cdr3_aa: CSAGTSGGTRYEQYF
clone_size: -; v_call: TRBV3-1; cdr3_length: 14; d_call: -; j_call: TRBJ1-2; cdr3_nt: TGTGCCAGCAGCTCCACTGATCAGACACCCGGCTACACCTTC; cdr3_aa: CASSSTDQTPGYTF
clone_size: few; v_call: TRBV6-6; cdr3_length: 14; d_call: -; j_call: TRBJ2-5; cdr3_nt: TGTGCCAGCAACCAGGACAGCTCTCAAGAGACCCAGTACTTC; cdr3_aa: CASNQDSSQETQYF
clone_size: many; v_call: TRBV27; cdr3_length: 15; d_call: TRBD1; j_call: TRBJ1-2; cdr3_nt: TGTGCCAGCAGTCTTACCCAGGGACAGAAGGATGGCTACACCTTC; cdr3_aa: CASSLTQGQKDGYTF
clone_size: -; v_call: TRBV7-6; cdr3_length: 16; d_call: -; j_call: TRBJ1-1; cdr3_nt: TGTGCCAGCAGCTTAGCGGAAAGGGCAGAGAACACTGAAGCTTTCTTT; cdr3_aa: CASSLAERAENTEAFF
clone_size: -; v_call: TRBV19; cdr3_length: 18; d_call: TRBD1; j_call: TRBJ2-6; cdr3_nt: TGTGCCAGTAGTACCACAGGGGCTCTGGTGTCCGGGACCAACGTCCTGACTTTC; cdr3_aa: CASSTTGALVSGTNVLTF